These T cell receptor beta chains were read from a single sample in a study of beta chain features in type 1 diabetes. TCRdb's copy holds only in-frame clones and misses some; the assay was immunoSEQ multiplex PCR. The repertoire consists of 240,000 or so clones, with roughly 22% occurring once and the leading ten covering 0.028%. Material: naive CD4+ T cells from blood. The receptors come from a woman aged 40 to 49 with type 1 diabetes. Both conserved end residues are part of each CDR3. Each record gives: J gene, clone size, V gene, D gene, CDR3 protein, CDR3 DNA. D genes are given only for firm matches. Clone size is not always given. Where it is, it says once, few, many or a class for expanded clones.

J: TRBJ2-3; size: few; V: TRBV29-1; D: TRBD1; CDR3: CSVDRTGLVTQYF; DNA: TGCAGCGTTGACCGGACAGGGTTAGTTACGCAGTATTTT
J: TRBJ2-5; size: few; V: TRBV5-4; D: -; CDR3: CASSPPGYGQETQYF; DNA: TGTGCCAGCAGCCCGCCCGGGTACGGGCAAGAGACCCAGTACTTC
J: TRBJ2-2; size: few; V: TRBV30; D: -; CDR3: CAWSVAVLLSGELFF; DNA: TGTGCCTGGAGTGTAGCGGTCTTATTATCCGGGGAGCTGTTTTTT
J: TRBJ1-6; size: few; V: TRBV5-5; D: TRBD1; CDR3: CASSWGTGDNSPLHF; DNA: TGTGCCAGCAGCTGGGGGACAGGGGATAATTCACCCCTCCACTTT
J: TRBJ1-5; size: few; V: TRBV15; D: TRBD1; CDR3: CATSSPRQGKRGKQPQHF; DNA: TGTGCCACCAGCAGTCCCCGACAGGGGAAAAGGGGGAAACAGCCCCAGCATTTT
J: TRBJ2-7; size: once; V: TRBV28; D: -; CDR3: CASSTQGYEQYF; DNA: TGTGCCAGCAGTACACAGGGTTACGAGCAGTACTTC
J: TRBJ2-7; size: few; V: TRBV9; D: TRBD1; CDR3: CASSAYRDSYEQYF; DNA: TGTGCCAGCAGCGCTTACCGGGACAGCTACGAGCAGTACTTC
J: TRBJ1-1; size: -; V: TRBV14; D: -; CDR3: CASSQDGPGRPEAFF; DNA: TGTGCCAGCAGCCAAGATGGTCCGGGGAGGCCTGAAGCTTTCTTT
J: TRBJ2-3; size: -; V: TRBV28; D: TRBD2; CDR3: CASLAGERYTQYF; DNA: TGTGCCAGCCTAGCGGGAGAGAGGTATACGCAGTATTTT
J: TRBJ1-2; size: few; V: TRBV25-1; D: -; CDR3: CASSVTGDKGYTF; DNA: TGTGCCAGCAGTGTTACGGGGGATAAAGGCTACACCTTC
J: TRBJ2-3; size: -; V: TRBV30; D: -; CDR3: CAWSEGADTQYF; DNA: TGTGCCTGGAGTGAGGGGGCAGATACGCAGTATTTT
J: TRBJ2-7; size: few; V: TRBV5-6; D: TRBD1; CDR3: CASSRQGKGEQYF; DNA: TGTGCCAGCAGCCGACAGGGGAAGGGCGAGCAGTACTTC
J: TRBJ2-1; size: few; V: TRBV27; D: -; CDR3: CASGGYEQFF; DNA: TGTGCCAGCGGAGGGTATGAGCAGTTCTTC
J: TRBJ1-4; size: -; V: TRBV7-9; D: -; CDR3: CASSPGVATNEKLFF; DNA: TGTGCCAGCAGCCCCGGGGTTGCAACTAATGAAAAACTGTTTTTT
J: TRBJ2-1; size: -; V: TRBV7-7; D: TRBD2; CDR3: CASSPGLAGAAGYEQFF; DNA: TGTGCCAGCAGCCCCGGACTAGCGGGAGCGGCTGGCTATGAGCAGTTCTTC
J: TRBJ2-7; size: -; V: TRBV5-1; D: TRBD2; CDR3: CASSSHPGTSPYEQYF; DNA: TGCGCCAGCAGCTCCCACCCCGGGACTAGCCCCTACGAGCAGTACTTC
J: TRBJ2-7; size: -; V: TRBV29-1; D: TRBD1; CDR3: CSVEEGLPDRGREQYF; DNA: TGCAGCGTTGAAGAAGGTCTACCGGACAGGGGGCGCGAGCAGTACTTC
J: TRBJ1-2; size: few; V: TRBV6-5; D: -; CDR3: CASSYTGNYGYTF; DNA: TGTGCCAGCAGTTACACGGGAAACTATGGCTACACCTTC
J: TRBJ2-7; size: -; V: TRBV5-1; D: TRBD2; CDR3: CASSPLAGASHEQYF; DNA: TGCGCCAGCAGTCCCTTGGCGGGAGCTAGCCACGAGCAGTACTTC
J: TRBJ1-5; size: -; V: TRBV5-1; D: -; CDR3: CASSLGGLSNQPQHF; DNA: TGCGCCAGCAGCTTGGGAGGGCTAAGCAATCAGCCCCAGCATTTT
J: TRBJ2-1; size: once; V: TRBV7-2; D: TRBD2; CDR3: CASSSGLAGVYNEQFF; DNA: TGTGCCAGCAGCTCAGGACTAGCGGGAGTCTACAATGAGCAGTTCTTC
J: TRBJ2-3; size: few; V: TRBV28; D: TRBD1; CDR3: CAHRDRVTDTQYF; DNA: TGTGCCCACCGGGACAGGGTCACAGATACGCAGTATTTT
J: TRBJ2-5; size: few; V: TRBV20-1; D: -; CDR3: CSVPFGETQYF; DNA: TGCAGTGTTCCCTTCGGGGAGACCCAGTACTTC
J: TRBJ1-4; size: few; V: TRBV29-1; D: TRBD1; CDR3: CSVTSGTGGEKLFF; DNA: TGCAGCGTAACGTCCGGGACAGGGGGCGAAAAACTGTTTTTT
J: TRBJ2-5; size: -; V: TRBV15; D: -; CDR3: CATSRDRTEETQYF; DNA: TGTGCCACCAGCAGAGATCGGACTGAAGAGACCCAGTACTTC
J: TRBJ2-5; size: -; V: TRBV25-1; D: TRBD2; CDR3: CASSELQRGAEETQYF; DNA: TGTGCCAGCAGTGAACTTCAGCGGGGGGCCGAGGAGACCCAGTACTTC
J: TRBJ1-2; size: -; V: TRBV10-3; D: -; CDR3: CAITEWQGEYGYTF; DNA: TGTGCCATCACGGAGTGGCAGGGTGAATATGGCTACACCTTC
J: TRBJ1-6; size: few; V: TRBV7-8; D: -; CDR3: CASSLVSGTINSPLHF; DNA: TGTGCCAGCAGCTTAGTCTCCGGGACTATCAATTCACCCCTCCACTTT
J: TRBJ1-6; size: -; V: TRBV4-3; D: TRBD1; CDR3: CASSQDLDRGLHF; DNA: TGCGCCAGCAGCCAAGATCTGGACAGGGGGCTCCACTTT
J: TRBJ2-6; size: -; V: TRBV28; D: -; CDR3: CASSFYRAGANVLTF; DNA: TGTGCCAGCAGTTTCTACAGGGCTGGGGCCAACGTCCTGACTTTC
J: TRBJ2-1; size: -; V: TRBV6-6; D: -; CDR3: CGLSRSYNEQFF; DNA: TGTGGGCTGTCTCGCTCCTACAATGAGCAGTTCTTC
J: TRBJ2-5; size: few; V: TRBV4-1; D: -; CDR3: CASSQDSRGETQYF; DNA: TGCGCCAGCAGCCAAGATTCTAGGGGGGAGACCCAGTACTTC
J: TRBJ2-2; size: few; V: TRBV7-2; D: -; CDR3: CASSRTFNTGELFF; DNA: TGTGCCAGCAGCCGGACATTCAACACCGGGGAGCTGTTTTTT
J: TRBJ2-7; size: few; V: TRBV2; D: TRBD2; CDR3: CASTRTSGSDEQYF; DNA: TGTGCCAGCACCCGGACTAGCGGGAGCGACGAGCAGTACTTC
J: TRBJ2-5; size: -; V: TRBV5-4; D: TRBD2; CDR3: CASSSRTSGRAGETQYF; DNA: TGTGCCAGCAGCTCAAGGACTAGCGGGAGGGCGGGAGAAACCCAGTACTTC
J: TRBJ2-1; size: few; V: TRBV19; D: TRBD1; CDR3: CASKGAALGLNEQFF; DNA: TGTGCCAGTAAGGGGGCCGCCCTGGGCCTCAATGAGCAGTTCTTC
J: TRBJ2-1; size: few; V: TRBV9; D: TRBD2; CDR3: CASSVTSGRAGEQFF; DNA: TGTGCCAGCAGCGTGACTAGCGGGAGGGCCGGTGAGCAGTTCTTC
J: TRBJ2-5; size: few; V: TRBV10-3; D: -; CDR3: CAISEGAAQETQYF; DNA: TGTGCCATCAGTGAGGGGGCTGCCCAAGAGACCCAGTACTTC
J: TRBJ2-2; size: few; V: TRBV2; D: TRBD2; CDR3: CASRGLAENTGELFF; DNA: TGTGCCAGCAGGGGACTAGCGGAGAACACCGGGGAGCTGTTTTTT
J: TRBJ1-2; size: -; V: TRBV4-3; D: -; CDR3: CASSQETQGSFNYGYTF; DNA: TGCGCCAGCAGCCAAGAAACCCAGGGATCATTTAACTATGGCTACACCTTC
J: TRBJ1-2; size: few; V: TRBV29-1; D: -; CDR3: CSTASNHREGYTF; DNA: TGCAGCACGGCAAGCAACCACCGGGAGGGCTACACCTTC
J: TRBJ2-5; size: few; V: TRBV27; D: TRBD2; CDR3: CASSSGLVEETQYF; DNA: TGTGCCAGCAGTTCGGGACTAGTGGAAGAGACCCAGTACTTC
J: TRBJ2-1; size: few; V: TRBV19; D: TRBD2; CDR3: CASSTLTSGRNEQFF; DNA: TGTGCCAGTAGTACCTTGACTAGCGGGAGGAATGAGCAGTTCTTC
J: TRBJ2-7; size: -; V: TRBV6-5; D: -; CDR3: CASSPLDRRGQYF; DNA: TGTGCCAGCAGCCCCCTCGACCGGCGAGGGCAGTACTTC
J: TRBJ2-1; size: few; V: TRBV5-1; D: -; CDR3: CASSLGLAGDEQFF; DNA: TGCGCCAGCAGCTTGGGGCTAGCAGGCGATGAGCAGTTCTTC
J: TRBJ2-1; size: -; V: TRBV25-1; D: -; CDR3: CASSRQIFSSYNEQFF; DNA: TGTGCCAGCAGCCGACAGATTTTCAGCTCCTACAATGAGCAGTTCTTC
J: TRBJ2-5; size: -; V: TRBV4-3; D: TRBD1; CDR3: CASSQGLSGGPTQETQYF; DNA: TGCGCCAGCAGCCAAGGGTTGTCAGGGGGCCCGACTCAAGAGACCCAGTACTTC
J: TRBJ2-3; size: few; V: TRBV2; D: -; CDR3: CASSPRRDTQYF; DNA: TGTGCCAGCAGCCCTCGGAGAGATACGCAGTATTTT
J: TRBJ2-5; size: -; V: TRBV12-5; D: TRBD1; CDR3: CASGIQGAETQYF; DNA: TGTGCTAGTGGTATTCAGGGGGCTGAGACCCAGTACTTC
J: TRBJ2-6; size: -; V: TRBV9; D: TRBD2; CDR3: CASSASGAPPGANVLTF; DNA: TGTGCCAGCAGCGCTAGCGGGGCCCCCCCTGGGGCCAACGTCCTGACTTTC
J: TRBJ1-1; size: -; V: TRBV18; D: -; CDR3: CASSPPEGLYSEAFF; DNA: TGTGCCAGCTCACCACCAGAGGGACTCTATTCTGAAGCTTTCTTT
J: TRBJ1-2; size: few; V: TRBV6-5; D: -; CDR3: CASSPPGGTTYGYTF; DNA: TGTGCCAGCAGTCCGCCGGGGGGGACGACCTATGGCTACACCTTC
J: TRBJ2-6; size: few; V: TRBV19; D: -; CDR3: CASSIGRPSGANVLTF; DNA: TGTGCCAGTAGTATAGGGCGGCCCTCTGGGGCCAACGTCCTGACTTTC
J: TRBJ2-2; size: -; V: TRBV5-1; D: -; CDR3: CASSLGTEHTGELFF; DNA: TGCGCCAGCAGCTTGGGGACAGAACACACCGGGGAGCTGTTTTTT